Each of the 6 T cell receptor beta chains below was sequenced from the same sample in a study of OX40 agonist ivuxolimab in advanced cancers. TCRdb's table, derived via immunoSEQ multiplex PCR, lists solely in-frame clones and lacks some. Among some 70,000 clones listed, approximately 90% were seen once. The source was CD4+ or CD8+ T cells sorted from blood, collected in a trial of the OX40 agonist ivuxolimab. These receptors were taken from an adult with an advanced solid tumor such as melanoma, head and neck, liver or kidney cancer.

This chain connects TRBV30 to TRBJ2-3; no clear D. V dropped 1 base and J dropped 6 bases, with 5 bases sitting between them. The CDR3 spans 11 residues. Germline V gene sequence: CDR1 GTSNPN, CDR2 SVGIG (reference sequence). This chain's CDR3 is CAWSGSDTQYF. The CDR3, as DNA: TGTGCCTGGAGTGGTTCCGATACGCAGTATTTT.

This clone was recorded a few times. The CDR3 DNA sequence: TGTGCCAGCAGCGTTAGCGGGAGGGCCTTCGACGAGCAGTACTTC. Residues: CASSVSGRAFDEQYF. The rearrangement joins TRBV9 to TRBJ2-7, with 11 bases fitting TRBD2. This CDR3 comprises 15 residues. CDR1 is SGDLS and CDR2 is YYNGEE in the germline V gene. V lost 2 bases to trimming and J lost 5 bases; unmatched junction nucleotides: 6.

J is TRBJ2-7 and V is TRBV19; the match to TRBD1 covers 10 bases. Germline CDR1 is LNHDA and CDR2 is SQIVND (reference sequence). CDR3 length: 16 residues. The trim removed 3 bases at V and 3 bases at J, leaving 8 bases unmatched. CDR3 sequence reads: CASSIGTGDRGYEQYF. CDR3 coding DNA: TGTGCCAGTAGTATTGGAACAGGGGACAGGGGCTACGAGCAGTACTTC.

The chain joins TRBV11-3 to TRBJ2-2; TRBD1 is a possible D gene (6 bases). From germline, CDR1 is SGHNT and CDR2 YENEEA. CDR3 length: 15 amino acids. Trimming left V 6 bases short and J 1 base short, with 12 bases between. CDR3 region: CASRMDRVNTGELFF. The CDR3 region has the DNA TGTGCCAGCAGAATGGACAGAGTGAACACCGGGGAGCTGTTTTTT.

This clone was seen more than once but under ten times. The rearrangement links TRBV12-5 to TRBJ2-7, with D unclear. The CDR3 is 14 amino acids. The germline gives CDR1 LGHNT, CDR2 FRNRAP. V shed 0 bases and J shed 0 bases, with 6 bases lying between them. CDR3 DNA: TGTGCTAGTGGTTTGGTGGGTCGCTCCTACGAGCAGTACTTC. Its protein product is CASGLVGRSYEQYF.

The rearrangement links TRBV11-2 to TRBJ2-2; D is ambiguous. The CDR3 extends over 11 amino acids. Germline values: CDR1 SGHAT, CDR2 FQNNGV. The V end was cut by 4 bases, the J end by 7 bases, with 4 bases between. The CDR3 protein is CASSSFGELFF. In DNA, the CDR3 is TGTGCCAGCAGCTCTTTCGGGGAGCTGTTTTTT.